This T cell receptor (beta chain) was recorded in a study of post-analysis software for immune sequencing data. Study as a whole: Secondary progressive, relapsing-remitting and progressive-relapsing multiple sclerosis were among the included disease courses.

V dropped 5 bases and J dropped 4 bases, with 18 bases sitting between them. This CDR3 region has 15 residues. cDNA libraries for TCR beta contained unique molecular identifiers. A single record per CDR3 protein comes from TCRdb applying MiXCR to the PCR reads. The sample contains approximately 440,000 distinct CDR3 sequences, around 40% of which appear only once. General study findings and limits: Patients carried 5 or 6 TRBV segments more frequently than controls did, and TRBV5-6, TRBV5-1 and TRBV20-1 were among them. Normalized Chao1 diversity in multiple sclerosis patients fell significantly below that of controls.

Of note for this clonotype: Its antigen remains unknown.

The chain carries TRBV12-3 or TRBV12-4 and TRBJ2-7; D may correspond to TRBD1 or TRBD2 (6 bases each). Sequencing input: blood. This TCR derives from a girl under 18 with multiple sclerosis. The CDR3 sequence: CASSKGAGQLYEQYF. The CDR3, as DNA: TGTGCCAGCAGTAAAGGGGCGGGACAACTATACGAGCAGTACTTC.